Following are 17 T cell receptor beta chains from one sample sequenced in a study of blood T cell repertoires in COVID-19. Using immunoSEQ multiplex PCR, the repertoire was profiled, and TCRdb retains in-frame clones only, with some absent. The data contain a few hundred thousand clones, 86% of them singletons. What was sequenced was peripheral blood. The receptors shown here come from a woman in her thirties with active or convalescent COVID-19.

CDR3 amino acids: CASTLRPYEQYF. The CDR3 coding sequence is TGTGCCAGCACGCTACGTCCCTACGAGCAGTACTTC. The chain joins TRBV2 to TRBJ2-7; D is unresolved. The CDR3 is 12 amino acids. The germline CDR1 and CDR2 sequences are SNHLY and FYNNEI. Trimming took off 7 bases at V and 2 bases at J, with 9 bases between the two ends.

The chain is built from TRBV5-1 and TRBJ2-1, with 10 bases identical to TRBD2. The CDR3 is made up of 15 amino acids. In germline, CDR1 is SGHRS, CDR2 YFSETQ. J was trimmed by 4 bases and V by 2 bases; bases with no gene match: 3. CDR3 bases: TGCGCCAGCAGCTTTAGCGGGGGGCGGTACAATGAGCAGTTCTTC. Its protein is CASSFSGGRYNEQFF.

The chain uses TRBV18 and TRBJ1-3; TRBD1 matches 8 bases. Germline CDR1 KGHSH, CDR2 LQKENI. This CDR3 spans 19 amino acids. Unmatched junction bases numbered 13, after V lost 3 bases and J lost 0 bases. The CDR3 reads CASSPLSGQGAISGNTIYF. Written as DNA, the CDR3 is TGTGCCAGCTCACCTTTGAGCGGGCAGGGGGCTATCTCTGGAAACACCATATATTTT.

This rearrangement joins TRBV9 to TRBJ2-3, with D perhaps TRBD2 (7 bases). Germline V gene data show CDR1 as SGDLS and CDR2 as YYNGEE. Deletions cut 0 bases from V and 3 bases from J, with 20 bases between. This CDR3 region has 18 residues. The CDR3 loop is CASSVEVSAGAETDTQYF. CDR3 coding DNA: TGTGCCAGCAGCGTAGAAGTCTCCGCGGGGGCAGAAACAGATACGCAGTATTTT.

This chain joins TRBV9 and TRBJ1-2; 7 bases align to TRBD1. The CDR3 contains 14 residues. Unmatched junction bases numbered 6, after V lost 2 bases and J lost 5 bases. The V gene's germline CDR1 is SGDLS and CDR2 YYNGEE. CDR3 coding DNA: TGTGCCAGCAGCGTGACGACAGGGACGTATGGCTACACCTTC. Amino acid sequence: CASSVTTGTYGYTF.

V is TRBV6-6 and J is TRBJ1-5; tentatively, D is TRBD1 (6 bases). V lost 0 bases and J 7 bases, leaving 10 bases between the germline ends. This CDR3 comprises 14 residues. Germline loops: CDR1 MNHNY, CDR2 SVGAGI (reference sequence). The CDR3 loop is CASSYSTGRQPQHF. Here the CDR3 DNA reads TGTGCCAGCAGTTACTCGACAGGCAGACAGCCCCAGCATTTT.

Of note for this clone: Other DNA variants within this sample encode the same CDR3. V is TRBV18 and J is TRBJ1-5; no clear D gene. CDR1 and CDR2 (germline): KGHSH, LQKENI. This CDR3 contains 14 residues. V was cut by 5 bases and J by 3 bases, with 11 bases left in between. CDR3 sequence reads: CASSATGNNQPQHF. Written as DNA, the CDR3 is TGTGCCAGCTCAGCTACGGGAAACAATCAGCCCCAGCATTTT. Together with reference TRBV18 and TRBJ1-5, the CDR3 gives the full variable domain: NAGVMQNPRHLVRRRGQEARLRCSPMKGHSHVYWYRQLPEEGLKFMVYLQKENIIDESGMPKERFSAEFPKEGPSILRIQQVVRGDSAAYFCASSATGNNQPQHFGDGTRLSIL.

The chain uses TRBV7-6 and TRBJ2-7; 8 bases line up with TRBD2. Germline lookup yields CDR1 SGHVS and CDR2 FNYEAQ. V gave up 2 bases and J gave up 0 bases; unmatched junction bases: 3. The CDR3 has 15 residues. The CDR3 protein is CASSLRSGSSYEQYF. The CDR3 nucleotides read TGTGCCAGCAGCTTAAGGAGCGGGAGCTCCTACGAGCAGTACTTC.

The V gene is TRBV14, the J gene TRBJ2-5; a possible D gene is TRBD2 (5 bases). V gave up 2 bases and J gave up 7 bases, with 20 bases separating them. The CDR3 spans 16 residues. Germline V gene data show CDR1 as SGHDN and CDR2 as FVKESK. CDR3 protein: CASSQRFALLEGTQYF. CDR3 DNA: TGTGCCAGCAGCCAACGGTTCGCTCTCCTAGAGGGGACCCAGTACTTC.

The chain couples TRBV30 to TRBJ2-5; D not certain. The CDR3 length is 13 residues. In germline, CDR1 is GTSNPN, CDR2 SVGIG (reference sequence). V shed 0 bases and J shed 1 base, with 6 bases lying between them. CDR3 region: CAWSVLFQETQYF. The CDR3 DNA reads TGTGCCTGGAGTGTACTCTTCCAAGAGACCCAGTACTTC.

The J gene is TRBJ2-2, the V gene TRBV6-5, with D possibly being TRBD1 (5 bases). Germline CDR1 and CDR2: MNHEY and SVGAGI. The V end lost 0 bases, the J end lost 0 bases, and 8 bases lay between the germline ends. This CDR3 is 16 amino acids long. In DNA form, the CDR3 reads TGTGCCAGCAGTTACTCGACAGAACCGAACACCGGGGAGCTGTTTTTT. Amino acids: CASSYSTEPNTGELFF.

The chain uses TRBV2 and TRBJ1-2; TRBD1 agrees at 10 bases. The CDR3 consists of 13 residues. The V segment lost 6 bases and the J segment 8 bases; nucleotides outside the gene matches: 6. CDR1 is SNHLY and CDR2 is FYNNEI in the germline V gene. CDR3 DNA sequence: TGTGCCAGCAGGGGACAGGGGTATGGGGGCTACACCTTC. It codes for CASRGQGYGGYTF.

The J gene is TRBJ2-5, the V gene TRBV7-8; D gene unclear. The V gene lost 4 bases and the J gene lost 4 bases, with 16 bases spanning the gap. Germline lookup yields CDR1 SGHVS and CDR2 FQNEAQ. The CDR3 is 15 residues long. The CDR3 region has the DNA TGTGCCAGCAGCTCTCGACTTCGTGATGGAGAGACCCAGTACTTC. This codes for CASSSRLRDGETQYF.

The J gene is TRBJ1-5, the V gene TRBV28; possible D gene TRBD1, 6 bases. Trimming cost V 8 bases and J 4 bases, with 18 bases left between them. This CDR3 is 15 amino acids long. Germline V gene data show CDR1 as MDHEN and CDR2 as SYDVKM. The CDR3 sequence is CASLEEGVRNQPQHF. DNA for the CDR3: TGTGCCAGCCTCGAAGAGGGGGTTCGTAATCAGCCCCAGCATTTT.

The CDR3: CASSIGTSGPGELFF. The CDR3 DNA follows: TGTGCCAGCAGCATAGGGACTAGCGGTCCCGGGGAGCTGTTTTTT. The rearrangement links TRBV7-2 to TRBJ2-2, with 11 bases fitting TRBD2. The junction had 5 bases not matched to a gene; V was cut back by 5 bases and J by 6 bases. Germline V gene sequence: CDR1 SGHTA, CDR2 FQGNSA. The CDR3 runs 15 residues.

The rearrangement joins TRBV7-3 to TRBJ2-2, with D possibly matching TRBD1 (6 bases). Germline CDR1 and CDR2: SGHTA and FQGTGA. V was pared by 1 base and J by 4 bases, with 13 bases between. CDR3 length: 16 residues. The CDR3 sequence: CASSLIGTYTTGELFF. CDR3 coding DNA: TGTGCCAGCAGCTTAATCGGGACATACACCACCGGGGAGCTGTTTTTT.

This sequence joins TRBV5-6 and TRBJ2-6; 7 bases match TRBD1. CDR3 length: 19 amino acids. CDR1 and CDR2 (germline): SGHDT, YYEEEE. V lost 4 bases to trimming and J lost 0 bases; unmatched junction nucleotides: 13. CDR3 protein: CASSVGRRGSSSGANVLTF. CDR3 bases: TGTGCCAGCAGCGTAGGGCGCAGGGGGTCATCCTCTGGGGCCAACGTCCTGACTTTC.